These 10 T cell receptor beta chains share one sample of origin, sequenced in a study of early T cells in non-severe SARS-CoV-2 infection. TCRdb itself ran the 5' RACE reads through MiXCR, one entry per CDR3 protein. This table has 65,000 to 85,000 distinct CDR3 sequences, roughly a sixth appearing once. Sequencing was done on a sample of whole blood. The receptors here all came from an adult who was a healthcare worker with PCR-confirmed SARS-CoV-2 infection or an uninfected control (not recorded which).

The V and J genes are TRBV28 and TRBJ2-7, with 11 bases identical to TRBD2. CDR1 MDHEN and CDR2 SYDVKM come from the germline V gene. The CDR3 extends over 17 amino acids. Unmatched junction bases numbered 9, after V lost 3 bases and J lost 2 bases. This CDR3 is CASSFRLAGGRTYEQYF. The CDR3 region has the DNA TGTGCCAGCAGTTTTCGGCTAGCGGGGGGCCGTACCTACGAGCAGTACTTC. Full variable domain (outside the CDR3, taken from reference TRBV28 and TRBJ2-7): DVKVTQSSRYLVKRTGEKVFLECVQDMDHENMFWYRQDPGLGLRLIYFSYDVKMKEKGDIPEGYSVSREKKERFSLILESASTNQTSMYLCASSFRLAGGRTYEQYFGPGTRLTVT.

Only a few counts were recorded for this clonotype. The rearrangement uses TRBV7-3 and TRBJ2-3, with 10 bases lining up with TRBD1. Germline V CDR1 and CDR2: SGHTA, FQGTGA. Trimming cost V 2 bases and J 5 bases; bases outside gene matches: 4. This CDR3 is built from 15 residues. In DNA form, the CDR3 reads TGTGCCAGCAGCTTACGACAGGGGGCGGGAGATACGCAGTATTTT. Its protein product is CASSLRQGAGDTQYF. Drawing the rest from reference TRBV7-3 and TRBJ2-3, the complete variable domain is GAGVSQTPSNKVTEKGKYVELRCDPISGHTALYWYRQSLGQGPEFLIYFQGTGAADDSGLPNDRFFAVRPEGSVSTLKIQRTERGDSAVYLCASSLRQGAGDTQYFGPGTRLTVL.

This clonotype was detected ten times or more. The V gene is TRBV6-5, the J gene TRBJ1-1, with D hard to call. V was clipped by 6 bases and J by 2 bases, with 22 bases between them. CDR3 size: 17 residues. Germline values: CDR1 MNHEY, CDR2 SVGAGI. CDR3 amino acids: CASRRYMAAGENTEAFF. CDR3 nucleotide sequence: TGTGCCAGCAGACGTTACATGGCAGCCGGCGAAAACACTGAAGCTTTCTTT.

In this sample, this clonotype turned up a few times. This chain connects TRBV12-5 to TRBJ1-5; D is unresolved. The ends were cut back, 3 bases at V and 6 bases at J, with 3 bases in the middle. This CDR3 spans 11 amino acids. Germline CDR1 reads LGHNT; CDR2 reads FRNRAP. CDR3 sequence: CASGLGQPQHF. Written as DNA, the CDR3 is TGTGCTAGTGGTTTAGGTCAGCCCCAGCATTTT.

This clonotype was counted only a few times. V is TRBV29-1 and J is TRBJ2-3; D is undetermined. The CDR3 is 12 residues long. Germline loops: CDR1 SQVTM, CDR2 ANQGSEA. Trimming took off 3 bases at V and 4 bases at J, with 8 bases between the two ends. The CDR3 nucleotides are TGCAGCGTTGAGCCGCCCCCAGATACGCAGTATTTT. Protein: CSVEPPPDTQYF.

This clonotype was found many times. The rearrangement joins TRBV11-2 to TRBJ2-2; 10 bases fit TRBD2. J was trimmed by 5 bases and V by 0 bases; bases with no gene match: 0. Germline V gives CDR1 SGHAT, CDR2 FQNNGV. The CDR3 is made up of 15 amino acids. The CDR3 here is CASSLEAGGTGELFF. The CDR3 DNA is TGTGCCAGCAGCTTAGAAGCGGGGGGGACCGGGGAGCTGTTTTTT.

There are many counts of this clonotype. The chain links TRBV28 to TRBJ2-4; 15 bases map to TRBD2. The CDR3 loop spans 17 amino acids. V shed 5 bases and J 14 bases; nucleotides not matched to a gene: 16. Germline CDR1 is MDHEN and CDR2 is SYDVKM. CDR3 sequence (DNA): TGTGCCAGCAGTAGTTACGGGACTAGCGGGGGGCTATCCCCGAAGTACTTC. Translated, it gives CASSSYGTSGGLSPKYF.

This clonotype occurred a few times. This chain uses TRBV4-2 with TRBJ1-1; D may be TRBD1 (6 bases). Germline lookup yields CDR1 LGHNA and CDR2 YNFKEQ. This CDR3 is built from 16 residues. Between the trimmed V and J ends, which lost 0 bases and 6 bases, there was a span of 17 bases. The CDR3 loop reads CASSQEALGGLAEAFF. CDR3 sequence (DNA): TGTGCCAGCAGCCAAGAGGCCCTGGGGGGGCTCGCTGAAGCTTTCTTT.

The chain couples TRBV19 to TRBJ2-1; 11 bases fit TRBD2. J lost 6 bases, V lost 2 bases, and 3 bases had no gene match. The CDR3 spans 15 residues. Germline lookup yields CDR1 LNHDA and CDR2 SQIVND (reference sequence). CDR3 DNA: TGTGCCAGTAGTATAACTAGCGGGAGAGTCAATGAGCAGTTCTTC. Its translation is CASSITSGRVNEQFF.

This clonotype was seen a handful of times. The germline gene is not matched at one end of the junction; a read error may be the cause. This chain connects TRBV12-3 or TRBV12-4 to TRBJ2-7, with a tentative D call TRBD2 (5 bases). The CDR3 covers 12 residues. The CDR3 region has the DNA TGTGCCAGCAGTTCAGACGGCTACGAGAGGGACTTC. Translating it yields CASSSDGYERDF.